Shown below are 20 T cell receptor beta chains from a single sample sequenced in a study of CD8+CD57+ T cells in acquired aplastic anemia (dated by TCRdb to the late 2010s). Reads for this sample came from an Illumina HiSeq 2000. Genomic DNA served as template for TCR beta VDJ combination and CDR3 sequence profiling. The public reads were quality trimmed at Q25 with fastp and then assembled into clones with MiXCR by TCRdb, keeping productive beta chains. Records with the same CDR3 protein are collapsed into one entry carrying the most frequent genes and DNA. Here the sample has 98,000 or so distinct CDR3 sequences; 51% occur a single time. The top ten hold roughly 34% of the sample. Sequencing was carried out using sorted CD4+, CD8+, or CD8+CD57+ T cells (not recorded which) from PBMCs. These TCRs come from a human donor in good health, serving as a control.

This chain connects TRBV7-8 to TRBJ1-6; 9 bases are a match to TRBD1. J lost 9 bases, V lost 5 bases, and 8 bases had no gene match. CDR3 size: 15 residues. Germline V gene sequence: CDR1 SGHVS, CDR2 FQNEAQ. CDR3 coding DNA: TGTGCCAGCAGCCGTCGGACAGGGGTTCTTTCACCCCTCCACTTT. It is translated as CASSRRTGVLSPLHF.

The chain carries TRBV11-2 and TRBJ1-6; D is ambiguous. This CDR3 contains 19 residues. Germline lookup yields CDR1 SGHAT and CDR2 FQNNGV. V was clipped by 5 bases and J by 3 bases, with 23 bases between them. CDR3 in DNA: TGTGCCAGCAGCACGGATTACAGAGACCCAACATACTATAATTCACCCCTCCACTTT. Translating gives CASSTDYRDPTYYNSPLHF.

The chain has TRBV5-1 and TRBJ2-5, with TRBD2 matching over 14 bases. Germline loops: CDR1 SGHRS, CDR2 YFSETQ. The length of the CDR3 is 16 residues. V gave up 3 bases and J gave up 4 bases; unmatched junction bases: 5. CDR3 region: CASSSTGLAGGETQYF. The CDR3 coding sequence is TGCGCCAGCAGCTCTACCGGACTAGCGGGGGGAGAGACCCAGTACTTC.

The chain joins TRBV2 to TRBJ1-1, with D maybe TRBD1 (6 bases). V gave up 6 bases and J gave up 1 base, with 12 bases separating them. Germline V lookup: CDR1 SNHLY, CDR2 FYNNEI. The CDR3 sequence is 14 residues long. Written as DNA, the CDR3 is TGTGCCAGCAGCCTCCGGGGGCGGAACACTGAAGCTTTCTTT. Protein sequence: CASSLRGRNTEAFF.

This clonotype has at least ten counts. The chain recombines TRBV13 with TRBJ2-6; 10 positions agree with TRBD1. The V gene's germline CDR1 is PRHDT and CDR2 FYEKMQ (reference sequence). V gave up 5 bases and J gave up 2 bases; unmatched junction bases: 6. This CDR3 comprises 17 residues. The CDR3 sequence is CASSTRDRGPGANVLTF. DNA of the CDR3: TGTGCCAGCAGCACCCGGGACAGGGGTCCTGGGGCCAACGTCCTGACTTTC.

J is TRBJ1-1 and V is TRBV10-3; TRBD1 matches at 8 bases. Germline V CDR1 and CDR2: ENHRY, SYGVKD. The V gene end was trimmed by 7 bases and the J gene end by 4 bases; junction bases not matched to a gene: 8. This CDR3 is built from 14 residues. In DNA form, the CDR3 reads TGTGCCATCACCCCGGACAGGGCGGGCACTGAAGCTTTCTTT. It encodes CAITPDRAGTEAFF.

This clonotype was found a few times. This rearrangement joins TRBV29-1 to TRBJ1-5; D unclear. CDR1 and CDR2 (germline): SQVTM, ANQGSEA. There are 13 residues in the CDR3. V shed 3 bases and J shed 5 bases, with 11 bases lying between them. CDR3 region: CSVELSAYQPQHF. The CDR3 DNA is TGCAGCGTTGAGTTAAGTGCTTATCAGCCCCAGCATTTT.

Here the CDR3 reads CASSVGIGPANEQFF. CDR3 DNA sequence: TGTGCCAGCAGCGTAGGGATAGGACCGGCTAATGAGCAGTTCTTC. V usage is TRBV9 and J usage is TRBJ2-1; D gene uncertain. Trimming took off 0 bases at V and 7 bases at J, with 14 bases between the two ends. There are 15 residues in the CDR3. Germline V CDR1 and CDR2: SGDLS, YYNGEE.

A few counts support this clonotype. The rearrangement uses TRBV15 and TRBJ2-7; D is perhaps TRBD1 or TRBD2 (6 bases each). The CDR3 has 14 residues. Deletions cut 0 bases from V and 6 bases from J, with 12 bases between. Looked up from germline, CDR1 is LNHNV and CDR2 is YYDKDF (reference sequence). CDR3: CATSRDRGAREQYF. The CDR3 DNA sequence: TGTGCCACCAGCAGAGATAGGGGGGCACGCGAGCAGTACTTC.

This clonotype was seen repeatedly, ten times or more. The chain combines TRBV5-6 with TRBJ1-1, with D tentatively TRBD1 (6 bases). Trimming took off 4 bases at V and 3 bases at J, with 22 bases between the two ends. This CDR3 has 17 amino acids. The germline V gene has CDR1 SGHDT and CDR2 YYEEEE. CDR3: CASSGGPGGLRDTEAFF. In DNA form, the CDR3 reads TGTGCCAGCAGCGGTGGTCCCGGGGGGCTAAGAGACACTGAAGCTTTCTTT.

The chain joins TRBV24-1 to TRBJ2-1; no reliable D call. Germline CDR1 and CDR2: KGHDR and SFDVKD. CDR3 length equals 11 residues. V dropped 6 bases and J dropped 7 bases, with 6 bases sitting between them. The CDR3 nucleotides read TGTGCCACCAGTCAAGCGAATGAGCAGTTCTTC. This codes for CATSQANEQFF.

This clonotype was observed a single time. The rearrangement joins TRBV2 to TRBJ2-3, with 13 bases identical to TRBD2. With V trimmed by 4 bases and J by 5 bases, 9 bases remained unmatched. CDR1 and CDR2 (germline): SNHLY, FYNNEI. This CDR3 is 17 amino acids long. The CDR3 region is CASSGYTSGGAGDTQYF. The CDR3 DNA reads TGTGCCAGCAGTGGATATACTAGCGGGGGGGCCGGAGATACGCAGTATTTT.

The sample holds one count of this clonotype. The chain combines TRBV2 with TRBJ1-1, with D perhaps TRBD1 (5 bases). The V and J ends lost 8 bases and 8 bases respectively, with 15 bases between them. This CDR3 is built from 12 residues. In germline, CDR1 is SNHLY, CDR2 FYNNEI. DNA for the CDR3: TGTGCCAGCGGGGGGAGGCGTTTAGAAGCTTTCTTT. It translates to CASGGRRLEAFF.

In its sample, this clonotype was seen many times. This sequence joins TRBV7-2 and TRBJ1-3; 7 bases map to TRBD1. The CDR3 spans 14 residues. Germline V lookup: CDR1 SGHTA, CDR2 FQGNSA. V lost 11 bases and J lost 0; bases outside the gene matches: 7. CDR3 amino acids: CACKQGSSGNTIYF. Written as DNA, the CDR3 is TGTGCCTGCAAACAGGGGAGCTCTGGAAACACCATATATTTT.

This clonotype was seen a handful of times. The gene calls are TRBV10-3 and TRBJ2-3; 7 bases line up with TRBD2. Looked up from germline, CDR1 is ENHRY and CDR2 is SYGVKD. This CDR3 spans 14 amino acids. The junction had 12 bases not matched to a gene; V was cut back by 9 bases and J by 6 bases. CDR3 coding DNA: TGTGCCATGTCCGGGAGGTTGGGGGAGGATACGCAGTATTTT. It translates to CAMSGRLGEDTQYF.

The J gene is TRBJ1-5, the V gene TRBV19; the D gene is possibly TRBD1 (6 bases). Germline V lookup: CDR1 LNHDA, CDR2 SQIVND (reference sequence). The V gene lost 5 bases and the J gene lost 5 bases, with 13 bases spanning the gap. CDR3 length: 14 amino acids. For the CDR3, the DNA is TGTGCCAGTAGTGTCTACAGGGCCGATCAGCCCCAGCATTTT. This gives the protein CASSVYRADQPQHF. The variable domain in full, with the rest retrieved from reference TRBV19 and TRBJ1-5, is DGGITQSPKYLFRKEGQNVTLSCEQNLNHDAMYWYRQDPGQGLRLIYYSQIVNDFQKGDIAEGYSVSREKKESFPLTVTSAQKNPTAFYLCASSVYRADQPQHFGDGTRLSIL.

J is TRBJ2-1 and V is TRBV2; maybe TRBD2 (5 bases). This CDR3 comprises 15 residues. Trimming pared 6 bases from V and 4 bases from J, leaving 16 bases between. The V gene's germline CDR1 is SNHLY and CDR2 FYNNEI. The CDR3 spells CASSPSGGGYNEQFF. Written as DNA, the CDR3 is TGTGCCAGCAGCCCCTCGGGCGGAGGATACAATGAGCAGTTCTTC.

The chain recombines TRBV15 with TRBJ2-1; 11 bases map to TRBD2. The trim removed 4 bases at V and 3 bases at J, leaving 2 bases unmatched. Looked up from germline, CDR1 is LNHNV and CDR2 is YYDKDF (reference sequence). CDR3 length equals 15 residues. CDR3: CATSIGTSGYNEQFF. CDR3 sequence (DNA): TGTGCCACCAGCATCGGGACTAGCGGCTACAATGAGCAGTTCTTC. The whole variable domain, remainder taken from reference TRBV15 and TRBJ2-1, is DAMVIQNPRYQVTQFGKPVTLSCSQTLNHNVMYWYQQKSSQAPKLLFHYYDKDFNNEADTPDNFQSRRPNTSFCFLDIRSPGLGDTAMYLCATSIGTSGYNEQFFGPGTRLTVL.

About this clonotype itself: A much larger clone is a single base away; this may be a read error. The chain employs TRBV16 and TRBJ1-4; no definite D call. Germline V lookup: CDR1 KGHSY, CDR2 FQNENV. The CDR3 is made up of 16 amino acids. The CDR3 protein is CASSRSTEATNEELFF. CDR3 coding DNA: TGTGCCAGCAGCCGATCAACAGAAGCAACTAATGAAGAACTGTTTTTT.

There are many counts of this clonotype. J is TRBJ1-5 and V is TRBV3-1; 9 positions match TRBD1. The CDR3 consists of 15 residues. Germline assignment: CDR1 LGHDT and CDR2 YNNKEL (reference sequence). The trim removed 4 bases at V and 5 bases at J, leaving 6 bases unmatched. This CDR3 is CASSLGDRGDQPQHF. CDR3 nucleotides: TGTGCCAGCAGCCTTGGAGACAGGGGGGATCAGCCCCAGCATTTT.